These 5 T cell receptor beta chains originate from one sample sequenced in a study of blood T cells in healthy people across ages. A second PCR, run for about 7 to 11 cycles, used a sample-barcoded 5' primer plus a J-beta primer mix. From the 5' RACE reads, TCRdb called clonotypes with MiXCR, one entry per CDR3 protein. The sample shows approximately 800,000 distinct CDR3 sequences, approximately 60% of them seen only once. The sequenced material came from blood. The source of these receptors is a man aged 35-49 years in good health.

Concerning this clonotype itself: A read error may account for a junction end that differs from germline. V gene TRBV11-3 combines with J gene TRBJ2-7; D perhaps matches TRBD2 (6 bases). The CDR3 is 18 residues long. The germline gives CDR1 SGHNT, CDR2 YENEEA. The CDR3, as DNA: TGCGCCAGCAGCTTAGCCCATGCGAGCGGGTCCTTCTCCTACGAGCAGTACTTC. Translated: CASSLAHASGSFSYEQYF. Full variable domain (rest looked up from reference TRBV11-3 and TRBJ2-7): EAGVVQSPRYKIIEKKQPVAFWCNPISGHNTLYWYLQNLGQGPELLIRYENEEAVDDSQLPKDRFSAERLKGVDSTLKIQPAELGDSAVYLCASSLAHASGSFSYEQYFGPGTRLTVT.

The rearrangement joins TRBV7-2 to TRBJ1-2; D ambiguous. CDR1 SGHTA and CDR2 FQGNSA come from the germline V gene. V lost 2 bases and J 6 bases, leaving 19 bases between the germline ends. This CDR3 has 16 amino acids. CDR3 DNA sequence: TGTGCCAGCAGCTTACGTGTCGAGGGAAAGGGAGATGGCTACACCTTC. Its protein product is CASSLRVEGKGDGYTF.

This clonotype appeared a few times. V is TRBV20-1 and J is TRBJ2-1, with D hard to call. The CDR3 runs 11 residues. Per the germline V gene, CDR1 is DFQATT and CDR2 is SNEGSKA (reference sequence). Trimming removed 4 bases at V and 6 bases at J, with 7 bases between. DNA of the CDR3: TGCAGTGCTAAAGGGTCCAATGAGCAGTTCTTC. This gives the protein CSAKGSNEQFF.

V gene TRBV7-9 combines with J gene TRBJ1-2, with a weak D call TRBD1 (6 bases). Germline assignment: CDR1 SEHNR and CDR2 FQNEAQ (reference sequence). There are 14 residues in the CDR3. V was clipped by 3 bases and J by 7 bases, with 15 bases between them. The CDR3 DNA is TGTGCCAGCAGCTTCGGACAGACCCAGGGTGGCTACACCTTC. Translated: CASSFGQTQGGYTF.

This clonotype has only a few counts. The genes are TRBV7-3 and TRBJ2-7; tentatively, D is TRBD1 or TRBD2 (6 bases each). CDR3 length: 16 amino acids. Germline lookup yields CDR1 SGHTA and CDR2 FQGTGA. V lost 5 bases to trimming and J lost 2 bases, with 19 bases between them. The CDR3 DNA follows: TGTGCCAGCAGCCTGGGGGGCGGGACGGGAACCTACGAGCAGTACTTC. Encoded protein: CASSLGGGTGTYEQYF. The full variable domain, its missing parts supplied by reference TRBV7-3 and TRBJ2-7, is GAGVSQTPSNKVTEKGKYVELRCDPISGHTALYWYRQSLGQGPEFLIYFQGTGAADDSGLPNDRFFAVRPEGSVSTLKIQRTERGDSAVYLCASSLGGGTGTYEQYFGPGTRLTVT.